This T cell receptor (beta chain) was identified during a study of T cells in Graves' hyperthyroidism and ophthalmopathy. Overall study findings and caveats: Prediction of ophthalmopathy progression came a median around 6.5 months pre-onset. Most clonotypes expanded in thyroid above 0.001 were likewise present in blood.

Researchers amplified the TCR beta CDR3 regions from RNA transcripts. First-round RT-PCR targeting the TCR CDR3 was performed with the HTBI primer set. TCRdb re-called the multiplex PCR reads with MiXCR, one entry per CDR3 protein. The repertoire holds about 640,000 distinct CDR3 sequences, with approximately 42% as singletons. The diagnostic basis comprised clinical symptoms, serum thyroxine and TRAb, thyroid ultrasound and orbital computed tomography. Germline assignment: CDR1 DFQATT and CDR2 SNEGSKA (reference sequence). Trimming at V came to 3 bases and at J to 3 bases, leaving 5 bases not matched to a gene. CDR3 size: 15 residues. Regarding this clonotype: Antigen: not known.

The chain uses TRBV20-1 and TRBJ1-3, with TRBD1 matching over 10 bases. The sample taken for sequencing was peripheral blood or thyroid tissue (not recorded which). The TCR sequence derives from an adult man with Graves' disease, either hyperthyroidism or ophthalmopathy (not recorded which). The CDR3 nucleotides are TGCAGTGCTAGGACAGGGGGCCTTTTTGGAAACACCATATATTTT. It yields the protein CSARTGGLFGNTIYF.